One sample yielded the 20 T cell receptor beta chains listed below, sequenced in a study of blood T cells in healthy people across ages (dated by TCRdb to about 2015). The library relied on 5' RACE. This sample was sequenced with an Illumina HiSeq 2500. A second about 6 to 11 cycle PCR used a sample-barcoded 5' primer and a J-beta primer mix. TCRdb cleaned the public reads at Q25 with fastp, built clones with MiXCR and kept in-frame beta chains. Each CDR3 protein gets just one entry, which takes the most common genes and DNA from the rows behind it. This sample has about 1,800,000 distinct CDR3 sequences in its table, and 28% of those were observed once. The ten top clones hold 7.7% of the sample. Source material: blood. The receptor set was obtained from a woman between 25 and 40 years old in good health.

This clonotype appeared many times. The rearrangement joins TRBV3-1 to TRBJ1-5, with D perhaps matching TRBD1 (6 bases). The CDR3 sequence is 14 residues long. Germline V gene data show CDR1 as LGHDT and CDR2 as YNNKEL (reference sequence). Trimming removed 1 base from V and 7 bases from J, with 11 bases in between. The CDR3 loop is CASSQAGARQPQHF. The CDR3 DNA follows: TGTGCCAGCAGCCAAGCAGGGGCACGGCAGCCCCAGCATTTT.

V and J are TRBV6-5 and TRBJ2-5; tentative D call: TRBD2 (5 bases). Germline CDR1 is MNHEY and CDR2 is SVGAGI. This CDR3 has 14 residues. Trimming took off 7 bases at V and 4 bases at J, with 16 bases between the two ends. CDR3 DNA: TGTGCCAGCACCCCGCGGGCTAGCCTAGAGACCCAGTACTTC. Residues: CASTPRASLETQYF.

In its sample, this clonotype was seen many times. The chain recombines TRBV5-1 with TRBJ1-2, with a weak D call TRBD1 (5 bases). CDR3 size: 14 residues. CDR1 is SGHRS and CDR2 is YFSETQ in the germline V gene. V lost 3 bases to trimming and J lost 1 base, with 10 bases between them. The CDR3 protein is CASSSPGINYGYTF. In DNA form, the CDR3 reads TGCGCCAGCAGCTCACCAGGGATTAACTATGGCTACACCTTC.

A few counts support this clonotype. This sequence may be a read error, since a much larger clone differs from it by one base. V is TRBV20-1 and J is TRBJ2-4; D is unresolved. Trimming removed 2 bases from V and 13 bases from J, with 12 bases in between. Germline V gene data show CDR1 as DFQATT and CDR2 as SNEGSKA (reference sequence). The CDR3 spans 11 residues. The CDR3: CSARRRAEQYF. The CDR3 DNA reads TGCAGTGCTAGAAGAAGGGCGGAGCAGTACTTC.

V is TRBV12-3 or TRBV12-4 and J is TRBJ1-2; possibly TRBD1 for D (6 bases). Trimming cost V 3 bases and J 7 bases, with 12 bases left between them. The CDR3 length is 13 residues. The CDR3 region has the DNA TGTGCCAGCAGTTTTGCAGGGGAGAGTGGCTACACCTTC. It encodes CASSFAGESGYTF.

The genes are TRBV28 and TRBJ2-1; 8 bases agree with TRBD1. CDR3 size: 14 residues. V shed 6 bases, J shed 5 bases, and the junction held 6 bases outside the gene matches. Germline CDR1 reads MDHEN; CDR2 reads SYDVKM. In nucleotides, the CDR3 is TGTGCCAGCAGCCTGGACAGGGCTAACAATGAGCAGTTCTTC. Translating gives CASSLDRANNEQFF.

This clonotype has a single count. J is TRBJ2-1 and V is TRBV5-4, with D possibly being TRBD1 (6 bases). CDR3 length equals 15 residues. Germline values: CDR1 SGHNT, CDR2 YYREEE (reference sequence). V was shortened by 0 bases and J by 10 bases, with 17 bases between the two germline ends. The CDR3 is CASSLDTGTNYEQFF. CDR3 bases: TGTGCCAGCAGCTTGGACACCGGGACAAACTACGAGCAGTTCTTC.

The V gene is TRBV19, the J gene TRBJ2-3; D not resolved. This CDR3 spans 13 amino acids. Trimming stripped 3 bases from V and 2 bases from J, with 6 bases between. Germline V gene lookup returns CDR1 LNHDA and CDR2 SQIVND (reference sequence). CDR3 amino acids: CASSIDTTDTQYF. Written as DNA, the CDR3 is TGTGCCAGTAGTATTGACACCACAGATACGCAGTATTTT. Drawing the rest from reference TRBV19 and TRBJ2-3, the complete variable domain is DGGITQSPKYLFRKEGQNVTLSCEQNLNHDAMYWYRQDPGQGLRLIYYSQIVNDFQKGDIAEGYSVSREKKESFPLTVTSAQKNPTAFYLCASSIDTTDTQYFGPGTRLTVL.

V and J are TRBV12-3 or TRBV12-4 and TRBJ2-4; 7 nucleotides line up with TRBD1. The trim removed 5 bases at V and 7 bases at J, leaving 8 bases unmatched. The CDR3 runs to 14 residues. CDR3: CASSSTGVENIQYF. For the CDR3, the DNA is TGTGCCAGCAGTAGTACAGGGGTTGAGAACATTCAGTACTTC.

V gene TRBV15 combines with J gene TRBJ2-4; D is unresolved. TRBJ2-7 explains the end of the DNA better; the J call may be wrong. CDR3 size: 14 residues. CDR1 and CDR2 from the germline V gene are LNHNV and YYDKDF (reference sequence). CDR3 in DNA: TGTGCCACCAGCAGAGGCCGAGTTGGCTACGAGCAGTACTTC. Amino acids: CATSRGRVGYEQYF.

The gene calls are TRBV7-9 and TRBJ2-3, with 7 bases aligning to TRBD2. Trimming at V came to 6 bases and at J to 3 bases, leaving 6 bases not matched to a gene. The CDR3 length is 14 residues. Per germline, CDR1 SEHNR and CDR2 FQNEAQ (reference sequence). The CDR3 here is CASRRLSGTDTQYF. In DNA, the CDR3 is TGTGCCAGCAGGAGACTTAGCGGGACAGATACGCAGTATTTT.

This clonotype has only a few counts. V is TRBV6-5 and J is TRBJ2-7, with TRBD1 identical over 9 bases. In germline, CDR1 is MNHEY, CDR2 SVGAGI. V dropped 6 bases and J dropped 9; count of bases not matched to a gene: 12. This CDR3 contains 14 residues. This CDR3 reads CASSNRGREGVQYF. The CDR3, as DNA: TGTGCCAGCAGCAACAGGGGGCGGGAAGGCGTGCAGTACTTC.

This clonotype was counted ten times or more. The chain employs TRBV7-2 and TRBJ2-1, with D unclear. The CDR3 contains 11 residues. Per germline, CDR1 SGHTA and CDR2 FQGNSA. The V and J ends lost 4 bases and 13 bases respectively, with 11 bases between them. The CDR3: CASSSGPYQFF. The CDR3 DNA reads TGTGCCAGCAGCTCAGGACCGTATCAGTTCTTC.

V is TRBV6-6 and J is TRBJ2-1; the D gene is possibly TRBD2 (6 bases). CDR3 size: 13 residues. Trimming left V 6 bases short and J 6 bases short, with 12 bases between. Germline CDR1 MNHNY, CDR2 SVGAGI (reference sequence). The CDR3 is CASRLGTSNEQFF. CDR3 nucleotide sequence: TGTGCCAGCAGGCTCGGGACTTCCAATGAGCAGTTCTTC.

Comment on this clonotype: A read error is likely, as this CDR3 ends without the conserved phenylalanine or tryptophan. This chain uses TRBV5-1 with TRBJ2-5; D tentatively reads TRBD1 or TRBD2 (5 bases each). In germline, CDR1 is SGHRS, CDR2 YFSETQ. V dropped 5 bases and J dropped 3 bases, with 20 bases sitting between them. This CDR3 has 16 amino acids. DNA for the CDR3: TGCGCCAGCAGTTTGATTCTGGGACCCCGAGAAGAGACCCAGTACCTC. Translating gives CASSLILGPREETQYL.

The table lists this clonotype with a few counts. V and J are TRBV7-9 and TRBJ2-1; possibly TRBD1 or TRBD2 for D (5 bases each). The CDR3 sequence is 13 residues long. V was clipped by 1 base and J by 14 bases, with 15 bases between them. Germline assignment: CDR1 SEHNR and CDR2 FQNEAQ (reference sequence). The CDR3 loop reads CASSLVGPGREFF. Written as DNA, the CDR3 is TGTGCCAGCAGCTTAGTTGGCCCAGGGCGGGAGTTCTTC.

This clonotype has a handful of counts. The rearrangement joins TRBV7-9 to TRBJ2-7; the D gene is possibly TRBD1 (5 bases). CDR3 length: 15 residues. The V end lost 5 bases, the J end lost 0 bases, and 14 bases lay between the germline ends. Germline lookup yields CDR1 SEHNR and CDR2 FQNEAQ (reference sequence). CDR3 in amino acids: CASSKRDSRSYEQYF. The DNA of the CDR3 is TGTGCCAGCAGCAAGCGAGACAGCCGCTCCTACGAGCAGTACTTC. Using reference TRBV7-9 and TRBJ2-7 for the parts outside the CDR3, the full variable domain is DTGVSQNPRHKITKRGQNVTFRCDPISEHNRLYWYRQTLGQGPEFLTYFQNEAQLEKSRLLSDRFSAERPKGSFSTLEIQRTEQGDSAMYLCASSKRDSRSYEQYFGPGTRLTVT.

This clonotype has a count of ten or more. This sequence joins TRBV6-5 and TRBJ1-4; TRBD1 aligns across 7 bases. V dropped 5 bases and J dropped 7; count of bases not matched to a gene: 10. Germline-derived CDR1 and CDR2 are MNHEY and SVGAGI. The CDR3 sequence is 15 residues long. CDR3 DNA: TGTGCCAGCAGTCCTGTTGACAGGGCTAGTGAAAAACTGTTTTTT. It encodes CASSPVDRASEKLFF.

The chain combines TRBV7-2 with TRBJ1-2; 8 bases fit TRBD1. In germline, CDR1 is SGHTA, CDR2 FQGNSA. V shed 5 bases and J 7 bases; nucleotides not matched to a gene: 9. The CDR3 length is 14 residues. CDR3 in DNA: TGTGCCAGCAGCACAAACCCACAGGGGGGTGGCTACACCTTC. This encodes CASSTNPQGGGYTF.

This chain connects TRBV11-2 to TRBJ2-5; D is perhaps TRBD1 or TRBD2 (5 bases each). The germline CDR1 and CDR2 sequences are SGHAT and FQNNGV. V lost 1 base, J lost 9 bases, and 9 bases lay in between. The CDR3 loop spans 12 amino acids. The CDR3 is CASSLVMGPQYF. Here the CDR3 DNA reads TGTGCCAGCAGCTTAGTGATGGGACCCCAGTACTTC.